These 17 T cell receptor beta chains share one sample of origin, sequenced in a study of blood T cell repertoires in COVID-19. TCRdb's table, derived via immunoSEQ multiplex PCR, lists solely in-frame clones and lacks some. The sample consists of 150,000 or so clones, around 87% of them appearing once. Sequencing was done on a sample of PBMCs or T cells enriched from blood (not recorded which). Source of these receptors: a woman aged 50 to 60 who had recovered from COVID-19.

The chain links TRBV9 to TRBJ2-1, with TRBD2 identical over 10 bases. This CDR3 contains 16 residues. V trimming: 2 bases; J trimming: 4 bases; junction bases outside the gene matches: 6. Germline lookup yields CDR1 SGDLS and CDR2 YYNGEE. The CDR3 DNA reads TGTGCCAGCAGCGTCGTTAGCGGGGGGATATACAATGAGCAGTTCTTC. This encodes CASSVVSGGIYNEQFF.

The chain joins TRBV5-1 to TRBJ1-2, with a weak D call TRBD1 (5 bases). The V gene lost 0 bases and the J gene lost 13 bases, with 16 bases spanning the gap. The CDR3 totals 13 residues. Germline assignment: CDR1 SGHRS and CDR2 YFSETQ. CDR3 sequence (DNA): TGCGCCAGCAGCTTGGTGGGTGTCGGGGGACCCACCTTC. Translation: CASSLVGVGGPTF.

V gene TRBV4-3 combines with J gene TRBJ2-7, with 9 nucleotides matching TRBD2. The trim removed 3 bases at V and 0 bases at J, leaving 9 bases unmatched. The CDR3 runs 17 residues. The germline V gene has CDR1 LGHNA and CDR2 YSLEER. The CDR3 sequence is CASSHGTSGPSSYEQYF. CDR3 DNA: TGCGCCAGCAGCCACGGAACTAGCGGGCCCAGCTCCTACGAGCAGTACTTC.

V usage is TRBV7-2 and J usage is TRBJ2-4, with TRBD1 matching over 8 bases. CDR3 length equals 15 residues. Germline trimming cut 6 bases from V and 6 bases from J; bases unmatched to any gene: 10. Germline values: CDR1 SGHTA, CDR2 FQGNSA. CDR3 protein: CASSPGGRGSNIQYF. The DNA for the CDR3 is TGTGCCAGCAGTCCAGGGGGCCGCGGGTCAAACATTCAGTACTTC.

The CDR3 sequence: CAWYRERGTDTQYF. The CDR3 DNA reads as TGTGCCTGGTACAGGGAGAGAGGTACAGATACGCAGTATTTT. The chain employs TRBV30 and TRBJ2-3; tentative D call: TRBD1 (6 bases). Looked up from germline, CDR1 is GTSNPN and CDR2 is SVGIG (reference sequence). The CDR3 spans 14 residues. V lost 5 bases and J 3 bases, leaving 15 bases between the germline ends.

This sequence joins TRBV5-6 and TRBJ1-1; D is unclear. CDR1 and CDR2 (germline): SGHDT, YYEEEE. The CDR3 runs 16 residues. Trimming cost V 1 base and J 1 base, with 14 bases left between them. The CDR3 sequence: CASSLFVGLQNTEAFF. In nucleotides, the CDR3 is TGTGCCAGCAGCTTGTTTGTCGGACTACAGAACACTGAAGCTTTCTTT.

V usage is TRBV4-2 and J usage is TRBJ2-3; 9 bases fit TRBD2. Losses at the gene ends were 1 base for V and 4 bases for J; bases not matched to a gene: 9. The CDR3 consists of 17 residues. CDR1 is LGHNA, CDR2 YNFKEQ, per germline. In DNA, the CDR3 is TGTGCCAGCAGCCAAGTGGGCGCTAGCGGGACCCCAGATACGCAGTATTTT. Translating it yields CASSQVGASGTPDTQYF.

The rearrangement links TRBV13 to TRBJ1-1; 7 bases are shared with TRBD1. Germline CDR1 is PRHDT and CDR2 is FYEKMQ (reference sequence). This CDR3 comprises 13 residues. J was trimmed by 7 bases and V by 4 bases; bases with no gene match: 6. The CDR3 DNA reads TGTGCCAGCAGCTACAACAGGGGCGGTGAAGCTTTCTTT. Its protein is CASSYNRGGEAFF.

This clone was seen once. This rearrangement joins TRBV29-1 to TRBJ2-5; 7 bases match TRBD2. After removal of 5 bases from V and 5 bases from J, the junction contained 11 bases not matched to a gene. There are 14 residues in the CDR3. The germline gives CDR1 SQVTM, CDR2 ANQGSEA. The CDR3 region has the DNA TGCAGCGTTTTCCCGGGGGGAAAGGGGGAGACCCAGTACTTC. Translated: CSVFPGGKGETQYF. Full variable domain (outside the CDR3, taken from reference TRBV29-1 and TRBJ2-5): SAVISQKPSRDICQRGTSLTIQCQVDSQVTMMFWYRQQPGQSLTLIATANQGSEATYESGFVIDKFPISRPNLTFSTLTVSNMSPEDSSIYLCSVFPGGKGETQYFGPGTRLLVL.

This chain links TRBV7-9 with TRBJ1-5, with D maybe TRBD1 (6 bases). This CDR3 has 14 residues. The germline V and J ends were trimmed by 5 bases and 7 bases, with 15 bases remaining between them. Germline lookup yields CDR1 SEHNR and CDR2 FQNEAQ (reference sequence). The CDR3 DNA is TGTGCCAGCAGCCTCGGGACACCGGCCCAGCCCCAGCATTTT. Translated, it gives CASSLGTPAQPQHF.

The chain uses TRBV7-8 and TRBJ2-7, with TRBD2 as a possible D gene (5 bases). CDR3 size: 11 residues. Trimming cost V 5 bases and J 7 bases, with 9 bases left between them. The V gene's germline CDR1 is SGHVS and CDR2 FQNEAQ. The CDR3 sequence is CASSLRGEQYF. DNA for the CDR3: TGTGCCAGCAGCCTGAGAGGGGAGCAGTACTTC.

V gene TRBV10-1 combines with J gene TRBJ1-2, with no clear D. V was clipped by 6 bases and J by 4 bases, with 6 bases between them. CDR1 WNHNN and CDR2 SYGVQD come from the germline V gene (reference sequence). This CDR3 spans 11 amino acids. The CDR3 DNA reads as TGCGCCAGCAGGGGCTTCTATGGCTACACCTTC. As protein: CASRGFYGYTF.

The J gene is TRBJ1-2, the V gene TRBV7-3, with D perhaps matching TRBD1 (6 bases). Germline-derived CDR1 and CDR2 are SGHTA and FQGTGA. The CDR3 contains 14 residues. The V and J ends lost 4 bases and 5 bases respectively, with 14 bases between them. Here the CDR3 DNA reads TGTGCCAGCAGCTCCCATCGGACAGATTATGGCTACACCTTC. Translation: CASSSHRTDYGYTF. The variable domain in full, with the rest retrieved from reference TRBV7-3 and TRBJ1-2, is GAGVSQTPSNKVTEKGKYVELRCDPISGHTALYWYRQSLGQGPEFLIYFQGTGAADDSGLPNDRFFAVRPEGSVSTLKIQRTERGDSAVYLCASSSHRTDYGYTFGSGTRLTVV.

A few counts support this clone. This chain joins TRBV29-1 and TRBJ2-2, with 8 bases identical to TRBD2. V shed 7 bases, J shed 5 bases, and the junction held 12 bases outside the gene matches. The CDR3 covers 15 residues. CDR1 is SQVTM and CDR2 is ANQGSEA in the germline V gene. The CDR3 is CSAGGVKGRTGELFF. The CDR3 nucleotides read TGCAGCGCCGGGGGGGTGAAAGGGAGGACCGGGGAGCTGTTTTTT.

V and J are TRBV25-1 and TRBJ2-1; D is possibly TRBD1 (6 bases). The CDR3 length is 17 residues. Germline V CDR1 and CDR2: MGHDK, SYGVNS. Trimming shortened V by 2 bases and J by 0 bases, and 14 bases separated the two germline ends. The chain's CDR3 is CASSEPTGLSSYNEQFF. The CDR3 DNA reads TGTGCCAGCAGTGAACCGACAGGCCTCAGCTCCTACAATGAGCAGTTCTTC. Together with reference TRBV25-1 and TRBJ2-1, the CDR3 gives the full variable domain: EADIYQTPRYLVIGTGKKITLECSQTMGHDKMYWYQQDPGMELHLIHYSYGVNSTEKGDLSSESTVSRIRTEHFPLTLESARPSHTSQYLCASSEPTGLSSYNEQFFGPGTRLTVL.

The chain is built from TRBV11-3 and TRBJ1-2, with 9 bases matching TRBD1. Trimming removed 5 bases from V and 8 bases from J; junction bases left unmatched: 15. In germline, CDR1 is SGHNT, CDR2 YENEEA. The CDR3 totals 16 residues. CDR3 residues: CASSRTGTGTPGGYTF. CDR3 bases: TGTGCCAGCAGCAGAACCGGGACAGGGACCCCGGGGGGCTACACCTTC.

The chain carries TRBV28 and TRBJ1-5; D might be TRBD1 (6 bases). The CDR3 totals 14 residues. V was cut by 7 bases and J by 2 bases, with 12 bases left in between. Germline V gene data show CDR1 as MDHEN and CDR2 as SYDVKM. The CDR3 coding sequence is TGTGCCAGCAACCGAGGGGGAGGCAATCAGCCCCAGCATTTT. Its protein product is CASNRGGGNQPQHF.